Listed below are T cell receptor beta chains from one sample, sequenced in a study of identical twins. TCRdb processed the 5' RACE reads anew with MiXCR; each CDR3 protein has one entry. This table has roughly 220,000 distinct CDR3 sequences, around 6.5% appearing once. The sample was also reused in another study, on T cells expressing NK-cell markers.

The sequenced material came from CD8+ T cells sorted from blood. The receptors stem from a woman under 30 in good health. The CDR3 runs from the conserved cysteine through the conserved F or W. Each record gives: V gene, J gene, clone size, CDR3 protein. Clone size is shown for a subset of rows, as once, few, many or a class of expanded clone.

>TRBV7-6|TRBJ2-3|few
CASSLGRRDTQYF
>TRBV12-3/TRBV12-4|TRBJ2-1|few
CASSWGSQFNEQFF
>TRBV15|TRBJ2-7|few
CATQDAGGDYEQYF
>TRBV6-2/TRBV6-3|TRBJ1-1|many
CASTERGQVTEAFF
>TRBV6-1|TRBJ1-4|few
CASSVLQGRDEKLFF
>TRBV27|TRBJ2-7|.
CASSSPWDRDYEQYF
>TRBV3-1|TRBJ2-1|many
CASSYIAGSFYNEQFF
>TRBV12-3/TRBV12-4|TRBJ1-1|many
CASSSSMNTEAFF
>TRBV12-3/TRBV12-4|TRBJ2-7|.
CASSTGTGSSYEQYF
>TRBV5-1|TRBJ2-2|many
CASSLTGSGTGELFF
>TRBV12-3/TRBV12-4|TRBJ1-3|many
CASSSEGFGNTIYF
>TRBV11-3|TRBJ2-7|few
CASRVKQGAIYEQYF
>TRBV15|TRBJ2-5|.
CATSSPTGGGETQYF
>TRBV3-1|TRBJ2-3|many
CASSQGVADTQYF
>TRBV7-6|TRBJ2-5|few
CASSLYEGSGETQYF